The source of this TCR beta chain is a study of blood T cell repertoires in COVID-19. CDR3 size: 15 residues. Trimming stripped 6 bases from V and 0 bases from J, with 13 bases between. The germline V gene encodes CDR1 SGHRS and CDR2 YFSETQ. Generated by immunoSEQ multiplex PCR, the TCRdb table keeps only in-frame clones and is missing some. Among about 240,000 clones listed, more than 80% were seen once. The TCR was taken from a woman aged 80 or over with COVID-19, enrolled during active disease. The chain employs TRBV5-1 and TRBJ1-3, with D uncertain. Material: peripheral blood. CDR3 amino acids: CASTLDSISGNTIYF. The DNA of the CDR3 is TGCGCCAGCACCCTAGACTCAATCTCTGGAAACACCATATATTTT. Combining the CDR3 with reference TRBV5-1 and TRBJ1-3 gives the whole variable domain KAGVTQTPRYLIKTRGQQVTLSCSPISGHRSVSWYQQTPGQGLQFLFEYFSETQRNKGNFPGRFSGRQFSNSRSEMNVSTLELGDSALYLCASTLDSISGNTIYFGEGSWLTVV.